This T cell receptor (beta chain) appears in the sequencing data of a study of T-cell reconstitution after alpha-beta-depleted transplantation in children. Study results and limitations: About two months after transplant, alpha-beta T cells reportedly came from several hundred expanded graft clones.

The V end was cut by 2 bases, the J end by 5 bases, with 7 bases between. CDR3 size: 13 residues. A few counts support this clonotype. What it binds is not known. This sample's TCRbeta library carried unique molecular identifier barcodes. MiXCR was run by TCRdb on the PCR reads, yielding one entry per CDR3 protein. Counted here are hundreds of thousands of distinct CDR3 sequences, around 23% occurring once; the ten biggest clones make up around an eighth. The source is a boy younger than two who had a stem cell transplant for acute myeloid leukemia, so the T cells may come from the graft donor. The specimen comprised PBMCs, mostly from graft donor cells, sampled 360 days after TCRalphabeta/CD19-depleted stem cell transplant. The rearrangement joins TRBV12-3 or TRBV12-4 to TRBJ2-4; D ambiguous. The DNA of the CDR3 is TGTGCCAGCAGTTTAAGGGCCGAAAACATTCAGTACTTC. Translation: CASSLRAENIQYF.